A single sample gave rise to the 16 T cell receptor beta chains below, sequenced in a study of technical replicates of blood from several donors. Produced via immunoSEQ multiplex PCR; TCRdb's table is partial and in-frame only. The sample holds around 80,000 clones; 89% are singletons and the top ten take 0.41%. Source material: T cells isolated from PBMCs. Receptors were obtained from a human donor in good health.

The chain combines TRBV29-1 with TRBJ1-1; 10 nucleotides align to TRBD1. V shed 6 bases and J 3 bases; nucleotides not matched to a gene: 4. The CDR3 covers 13 residues. Germline CDR1 and CDR2: SQVTM and ANQGSEA. CDR3 sequence: CSVRTGGDTEAFF. CDR3 sequence (DNA): TGCAGCGTGAGGACAGGGGGGGACACTGAAGCTTTCTTT.

In this sample, this clone turned up a few times. This chain uses TRBV7-7 with TRBJ2-7, with 9 bases aligning to TRBD1. With 4 bases clipped from V and 5 bases from J, the junction kept 3 bases outside the gene matches. CDR3 length equals 13 residues. Germline V gives CDR1 SSHAT, CDR2 FNYEAQ (reference sequence). This CDR3 reads CASSWDRDNEQYF. The DNA of the CDR3 is TGTGCCAGCAGCTGGGACAGGGACAACGAGCAGTACTTC.

This clone showed up just a few times. The rearrangement joins TRBV7-9 to TRBJ1-4; the match to TRBD1 covers 10 bases. Trimming took 7 bases from V and 8 from J; bases not matched to a gene: 7. CDR1 is SEHNR, CDR2 FQNEAQ, per germline (reference sequence). CDR3 length equals 14 residues. The DNA for the CDR3 is TGTGCCAGCACCGTGACAGGGGGCGCGGAAAAACTGTTTTTT. Encoded protein: CASTVTGGAEKLFF.

The chain carries TRBV28 and TRBJ1-2, with 7 bases fitting TRBD1. The CDR3 is 13 amino acids. The V gene end was trimmed by 10 bases and the J gene end by 3 bases; junction bases not matched to a gene: 8. CDR1 and CDR2 from the germline V gene are MDHEN and SYDVKM. CDR3 in amino acids: CATLSGQDYGYTF. For the CDR3, the DNA is TGTGCCACCCTAAGTGGACAGGACTATGGCTACACCTTC.

The rearrangement uses TRBV19 and TRBJ2-2; TRBD2 aligns across 7 bases. The CDR3 sequence is 14 residues long. Germline CDR1 is LNHDA and CDR2 is SQIVND (reference sequence). V was pared by 1 base and J by 7 bases, with 3 bases of the junction left unmatched. The CDR3 sequence is CASSIGTRIGELFF. The CDR3 DNA follows: TGTGCCAGTAGTATAGGGACTAGAATCGGGGAGCTGTTTTTT.

This clone was detected a few times. The chain recombines TRBV4-1 with TRBJ1-3; no reliable D call. CDR3 size: 17 residues. The germline gives CDR1 MGHRA, CDR2 YSYEKL. Deletions cut 4 bases from V and 3 bases from J, with 19 bases between. The CDR3 is CASSRGGLVISGNTIYF. Here the CDR3 DNA reads TGCGCCAGCAGCCGGGGAGGGCTGGTTATTAGTGGAAACACCATATATTTT.

The chain carries TRBV5-1 and TRBJ2-1, with 12 nucleotides matching TRBD2. CDR1 SGHRS and CDR2 YFSETQ come from the germline V gene. Trimming cost V 4 bases and J 10 bases; bases outside gene matches: 15. This CDR3 spans 17 amino acids. CDR3 protein: CASSDHRNGLAGLEQFF. DNA for the CDR3: TGCGCCAGCAGCGATCACCGGAATGGACTAGCGGGACTGGAGCAGTTCTTC.

The chain is built from TRBV19 and TRBJ2-3; 13 bases are a match to TRBD2. V trimming: 6 bases; J trimming: 6 bases; junction bases outside the gene matches: 6. This CDR3 region has 15 residues. CDR1 is LNHDA, CDR2 SQIVND, per germline (reference sequence). In nucleotides, the CDR3 is TGTGCCAGTAGCGAAGGGACTAGCGGGACCGATACGCAGTATTTT. Amino acid sequence: CASSEGTSGTDTQYF.

The chain has TRBV7-3 and TRBJ2-3; D unclear. Germline CDR1 is SGHTA and CDR2 is FQGTGA. The CDR3 has 14 residues. Trimming stripped 0 bases from V and 2 bases from J, with 6 bases between. The CDR3 protein is CASSLTLITDTQYF. The DNA for the CDR3 is TGTGCCAGCAGCTTAACCTTAATCACAGATACGCAGTATTTT.

The chain uses TRBV7-3 and TRBJ1-1; maybe TRBD1 (5 bases). Germline CDR1 and CDR2: SGHTA and FQGTGA. Trimming took off 6 bases at V and 3 bases at J, with 11 bases between the two ends. The CDR3 totals 13 residues. As DNA, the CDR3 is TGTGCCAGCAGTGGAGGGGTATACACTGAAGCTTTCTTT. It is translated as CASSGGVYTEAFF.

V is TRBV2 and J is TRBJ2-7; possible D gene TRBD1, 5 bases. CDR3 length equals 14 residues. CDR1 and CDR2 (germline): SNHLY, FYNNEI. Trimming pared 3 bases from V and 4 bases from J, leaving 13 bases between. The CDR3: CASSDLAGRYEQYF. The CDR3 nucleotides read TGTGCCAGCAGTGATTTGGCAGGGCGTTACGAGCAGTACTTC. Full variable domain (outside the CDR3, taken from reference TRBV2 and TRBJ2-7): EPEVTQTPSHQVTQMGQEVILRCVPISNHLYFYWYRQILGQKVEFLVSFYNNEISEKSEIFDDQFSVERPDGSNFTLKIRSTKLEDSAMYFCASSDLAGRYEQYFGPGTRLTVT.

This rearrangement joins TRBV11-3 to TRBJ2-7; 9 nucleotides align to TRBD1. V lost 5 bases to trimming and J lost 1 base; unmatched junction nucleotides: 9. Germline V lookup: CDR1 SGHNT, CDR2 YENEEA. CDR3 length equals 16 residues. In DNA, the CDR3 is TGTGCCAGCAGCCTTGAACAGACAGGGGGTTCCTACGAGCAGTACTTC. Residues: CASSLEQTGGSYEQYF.

This chain connects TRBV7-2 to TRBJ2-5; TRBD2 matches 7 bases. This CDR3 comprises 16 residues. The J segment lost 1 base and the V segment lost 0 bases, leaving 5 bases of the junction unmatched. The germline gives CDR1 SGHTA, CDR2 FQGNSA. The CDR3 nucleotides read TGTGCCAGCAGCTTAGCCCTAGCGGTCCGCCAAGAGACCCAGTACTTC. This translates into CASSLALAVRQETQYF.

This clone has only one observation. V is TRBV28 and J is TRBJ2-7, with D possibly matching TRBD1 (6 bases). Trimming removed 3 bases at V and 4 bases at J, with 13 bases between. In germline, CDR1 is MDHEN, CDR2 SYDVKM. This CDR3 is built from 14 residues. CDR3 amino acids: CASSLGDTSYEQYF. CDR3 nucleotides: TGTGCCAGCAGTTTGGGGGACACTTCATACGAGCAGTACTTC.

In its sample, this clone was seen once. V is TRBV10-3 and J is TRBJ1-4, with D maybe TRBD1 (6 bases). V gave up 5 bases and J gave up 5 bases, with 21 bases separating them. Germline assignment: CDR1 ENHRY and CDR2 SYGVKD. The CDR3 is 17 residues long. The CDR3 spells CAISSQIPDRRNEKLFF. In nucleotides, the CDR3 is TGTGCCATCAGTTCTCAAATACCAGACAGGAGAAATGAAAAACTGTTTTTT.

The J gene is TRBJ2-1, the V gene TRBV5-1; D possibly corresponds to TRBD2 (6 bases). CDR1 is SGHRS, CDR2 YFSETQ, per germline. V dropped 4 bases and J dropped 2 bases, with 16 bases sitting between them. This CDR3 spans 16 amino acids. For the CDR3, the DNA is TGCGCCAGCAGCCCGGCCCCCCGGGGGACCTACAATGAGCAGTTCTTC. Translation: CASSPAPRGTYNEQFF.